Below, 23 T cell receptor beta chains from the same sample are listed, as sequenced in a study of T cells in Graves' hyperthyroidism and ophthalmopathy. Using RNA transcripts as the source, TCR beta CDR3 regions were amplified. HTBI primers drove first-round RT-PCR of the TCR CDR3. TCRdb processed the multiplex PCR reads anew with MiXCR; each CDR3 protein has one entry. The sample records approximately 600,000 distinct CDR3 sequences, less than 25% being singletons. Sequenced input: blood. These receptors originate from a man aged 30 to 39 with Graves' ophthalmopathy.

The rearrangement links TRBV20-1 to TRBJ2-7, with TRBD2 matching over 10 bases. Losses at the gene ends were 3 bases for V and 1 base for J; bases not matched to a gene: 3. The CDR3 loop spans 14 amino acids. CDR1 and CDR2 (germline): DFQATT, SNEGSKA (reference sequence). The CDR3 loop is CSARDSGRSYEQYF. The CDR3 DNA is TGCAGTGCTAGGGATAGCGGGAGGTCCTACGAGCAGTACTTC.

This clonotype was counted between two and nine times. This chain links TRBV5-5 with TRBJ1-3; TRBD1 might be the D (5 bases). The V gene's germline CDR1 is SGHKS and CDR2 YYEKEE (reference sequence). V lost 1 base, J lost 8 bases, and 10 bases lay in between. The CDR3 runs 13 residues. In nucleotides, the CDR3 is TGTGCCAGCAGCTTGCTCAGGGCGGACACCATATATTTT. This encodes CASSLLRADTIYF.

The CDR3: CARGGARVGCQPQHF. CDR3 in DNA: TGTGCCAGAGGGGGGGCCAGGGTTGGTTGTCAGCCCCAGCATTTT. This chain joins TRBV7-4 and TRBJ1-5; D perhaps matches TRBD1 (6 bases). The ends were cut back, 9 bases at V and 6 bases at J, with 21 bases in the middle. The CDR3 contains 15 residues. CDR1 and CDR2 (germline): SGHVT, SQSDAQ.

A few counts support this clonotype. This chain links TRBV5-5 with TRBJ2-6; perhaps TRBD1 as D (5 bases). This CDR3 comprises 15 residues. Germline-derived CDR1 and CDR2 are SGHKS and YYEKEE (reference sequence). The V gene lost 3 bases and the J gene lost 2 bases, with 9 bases spanning the gap. CDR3 loop: CASSSRDAGANVLTF. The CDR3 DNA reads as TGTGCCAGCAGCTCCAGGGATGCTGGGGCCAACGTCCTGACTTTC. The whole variable domain, remainder taken from reference TRBV5-5 and TRBJ2-6, is DAGVTQSPTHLIKTRGQQVTLRCSPISGHKSVSWYQQVLGQGPQFIFQYYEKEERGRGNFPDRFSARQFPNYSSELNVNALLLGDSALYLCASSSRDAGANVLTFGAGSRLTVL.

The rearrangement uses TRBV19 and TRBJ2-5; D remains ambiguous. Trimming shortened V by 2 bases and J by 7 bases, and 14 bases separated the two germline ends. This CDR3 contains 14 residues. The germline gives CDR1 LNHDA, CDR2 SQIVND (reference sequence). The CDR3 coding sequence is TGTGCCAGTAGTATAAATCACGATCTGGGGACCCAGTACTTC. It specifies CASSINHDLGTQYF.

The V and J genes are TRBV7-9 and TRBJ2-7; perhaps TRBD1 as D (5 bases). V gave up 5 bases and J gave up 5 bases, with 10 bases separating them. CDR3 length: 12 residues. Looked up from germline, CDR1 is SEHNR and CDR2 is FQNEAQ (reference sequence). The CDR3 reads CASSPGLHEQYF. CDR3 DNA: TGTGCCAGCAGCCCAGGGCTTCACGAGCAGTACTTC.

A few counts support this clonotype. A much larger clone lies a single base off, so this may be a read error. The V and J genes are TRBV11-2 and TRBJ1-4; D remains ambiguous. The CDR3 sequence is 13 residues long. Germline-derived CDR1 and CDR2 are SGHAT and FQNNGV. Deletions cut 3 bases from V and 10 bases from J, with 12 bases between. In nucleotides, the CDR3 is TGTGCCAGCAGCTTGCCAAGGTTGGCAAAACTGTTTTTT. Translated: CASSLPRLAKLFF.

This clonotype was found a few times. The V and J genes are TRBV7-9 and TRBJ2-4; D possibly corresponds to TRBD2 (6 bases). Germline loops: CDR1 SEHNR, CDR2 FQNEAQ (reference sequence). V gave up 5 bases and J gave up 7 bases, with 18 bases separating them. This CDR3 comprises 15 residues. The CDR3 sequence: CASSGTGETENIQYF. As DNA, the CDR3 is TGTGCCAGCAGCGGTACGGGAGAGACAGAGAACATTCAGTACTTC.

The sample holds a few counts of this clonotype. The chain joins TRBV5-1 to TRBJ2-2; D is undetermined. CDR1 SGHRS and CDR2 YFSETQ come from the germline V gene. The CDR3 spans 16 residues. V was trimmed by 4 bases and J by 0 bases, leaving 13 bases between them. The CDR3 spells CASSTSLYSNTGELFF. CDR3 DNA: TGCGCCAGCAGCACATCACTTTACTCGAACACCGGGGAGCTGTTTTTT.

This clonotype was detected ten times or more. The CDR3 sequence is CSASPGNYEQYF. The CDR3 bases are TGCAGTGCTAGTCCTGGAAACTACGAGCAGTACTTC. J is TRBJ2-7 and V is TRBV20-1, with no clear D. Trimming shortened V by 3 bases and J by 3 bases, and 9 bases separated the two germline ends. CDR1 is DFQATT, CDR2 SNEGSKA, per germline (reference sequence). CDR3 length: 12 residues.

This chain joins TRBV18 and TRBJ2-1, with D perhaps matching TRBD2 (6 bases). CDR1 and CDR2 from the germline V gene are KGHSH and LQKENI. The CDR3 consists of 15 residues. The V and J ends lost 6 bases and 2 bases respectively, with 14 bases between them. This CDR3 is CASSLRRDTYNEQFF. The CDR3 region has the DNA TGTGCCAGCTCCCTTCGGAGGGATACCTACAATGAGCAGTTCTTC. The complete variable domain, with remaining parts taken from reference TRBV18 and TRBJ2-1, reads NAGVMQNPRHLVRRRGQEARLRCSPMKGHSHVYWYRQLPEEGLKFMVYLQKENIIDESGMPKERFSAEFPKEGPSILRIQQVVRGDSAAYFCASSLRRDTYNEQFFGPGTRLTVL.

This clonotype was seen more than once but under ten times. The V call is TRBV20-1, the J call TRBJ2-3; 10 nucleotides agree with TRBD1. The V gene's germline CDR1 is DFQATT and CDR2 SNEGSKA (reference sequence). V lost 6 bases, J lost 2 bases, and 11 bases stayed unmatched. This CDR3 is 16 amino acids long. DNA for the CDR3: TGCAGTGCCGTACGAGTCGGGACAGGGGCCACAGATACGCAGTATTTT. This sequence encodes CSAVRVGTGATDTQYF.

This chain joins TRBV30 and TRBJ2-3; 8 nucleotides align to TRBD2. CDR1 is GTSNPN and CDR2 is SVGIG in the germline V gene (reference sequence). The CDR3 has 14 amino acids. J was trimmed by 2 bases and V by 0 bases; bases with no gene match: 1. The CDR3 protein is CAWSVAGATDTQYF. Here the CDR3 DNA reads TGTGCCTGGAGTGTAGCGGGGGCCACAGATACGCAGTATTTT.

This clonotype was counted at least ten times. This chain connects TRBV27 to TRBJ2-1; D gene unclear. Per the germline V gene, CDR1 is MNHEY and CDR2 is SMNVEV (reference sequence). Trimming took off 4 bases at V and 0 bases at J, with 16 bases between the two ends. The CDR3 totals 17 residues. The CDR3 region is CASSYAAHLSSYNEQFF. CDR3 bases: TGTGCCAGCAGTTATGCAGCGCACTTGAGCTCCTACAATGAGCAGTTCTTC.

This clonotype was counted at least ten times. The rearrangement joins TRBV12-3 or TRBV12-4 to TRBJ1-5, with D uncertain. Trimming took 2 bases from V and 7 from J, leaving 6 bases between them. The CDR3 consists of 12 residues. As DNA, the CDR3 is TGTGCCAGCAGTTTAATAGGACAGCCCCAGCATTTT. Its protein is CASSLIGQPQHF.

This clonotype showed up just a few times. This chain joins TRBV10-3 and TRBJ1-2; tentative D call: TRBD1 (6 bases). V was clipped by 6 bases and J by 2 bases, with 7 bases between them. The CDR3 sequence is 12 residues long. Per the germline V gene, CDR1 is ENHRY and CDR2 is SYGVKD. CDR3 coding DNA: TGTGCCATCAGACAGGGAAACTATGGCTACACCTTC. Its protein is CAIRQGNYGYTF.

This clonotype was seen at least ten times. This chain uses TRBV11-2 with TRBJ2-7, with TRBD1 as a possible D gene (6 bases). The CDR3 consists of 14 residues. Germline values: CDR1 SGHAT, CDR2 FQNNGV. Trimming left V 2 bases short and J 4 bases short, with 12 bases between. CDR3 amino acids: CASSLSRGQYEQYF. The CDR3 DNA sequence: TGTGCCAGCAGCTTATCCAGGGGACAATACGAGCAGTACTTC.

The chain uses TRBV29-1 and TRBJ2-1; D is perhaps TRBD2 (6 bases). The length of the CDR3 is 15 residues. The V gene lost 3 bases and the J gene lost 7 bases, with 19 bases spanning the gap. CDR1 is SQVTM, CDR2 ANQGSEA, per germline. CDR3 protein: CSVDLLSGVRNEQFF. The CDR3 bases are TGCAGCGTTGACCTCCTCTCGGGGGTTAGGAATGAGCAGTTCTTC.

This clonotype was seen many times. The V gene is TRBV28, the J gene TRBJ2-2; TRBD2 aligns across 14 bases. The CDR3 extends over 17 amino acids. Trimming at V came to 5 bases and at J to 7 bases, leaving 9 bases not matched to a gene. Germline V gene lookup returns CDR1 MDHEN and CDR2 SYDVKM. The CDR3 nucleotides read TGTGCCAGCAGTCCCCCGGGACTAGCGGGAGTTAGCGGGGAGCTGTTTTTT. Translated, it gives CASSPPGLAGVSGELFF.

The table lists this clonotype with many counts. The chain recombines TRBV12-3 or TRBV12-4 with TRBJ1-6; D might be TRBD1 (5 bases). Trimming took off 6 bases at V and 7 bases at J, with 16 bases between the two ends. CDR3 length equals 15 residues. Written as DNA, the CDR3 is TGTGCCAGCAGCCCCGGAGGACAACAAAATTCACCCCTCCACTTT. Protein sequence: CASSPGGQQNSPLHF.

V usage is TRBV20-1 and J usage is TRBJ2-1; D is perhaps TRBD2 (5 bases). The germline V gene has CDR1 DFQATT and CDR2 SNEGSKA (reference sequence). The CDR3 sequence is 20 residues long. V shed 0 bases and J shed 8 bases, with 32 bases lying between them. The CDR3 coding sequence is TGCAGTGCTAGAGATTGGGTTCTTGGGTTAGCGTCTAAGGTCGGAGATGAGCAGTTCTTC. This translates into CSARDWVLGLASKVGDEQFF.

The V call is TRBV10-3, the J call TRBJ2-7; 11 nucleotides agree with TRBD1. V was clipped by 7 bases and J by 2 bases; unmatched bases: 1. In germline, CDR1 is ENHRY, CDR2 SYGVKD. This CDR3 comprises 13 residues. In DNA form, the CDR3 reads TGTGCCATCATGGGACAGGGGGCCTACGAGCAGTACTTC. It specifies CAIMGQGAYEQYF.

The V call is TRBV29-1, the J call TRBJ2-1; TRBD2 matches 9 bases. Germline CDR1 SQVTM, CDR2 ANQGSEA. The CDR3 totals 15 residues. V was pared by 3 bases and J by 5 bases, with 8 bases of the junction left unmatched. The CDR3 nucleotides read TGCAGCGTTGATAGGGGACTAGCAGCAGACAATGAGCAGTTCTTC. It encodes CSVDRGLAADNEQFF.